Sequencing of this TCR beta chain was carried out in a study of ipilimumab plus nivolumab after autologous stem cell transplantation (dated by TCRdb to the early 2020s). Turning to the overall study: The median number of doses received by trial patients was 4 to 6 for ipilimumab and 8 or 9 for nivolumab. The trial enrolled patients with high-risk diffuse large B cell lymphoma, mature T cell lymphoma, or multiple myeloma undergoing autologous transplant. The intent-to-treat population of the trial consisted of fewer than 45 patients. The myeloma cohort included high-risk transplant-naive patients and patients relapsing within 3 years of a first autologous transplant. What the authors observed across the whole study: Combined checkpoint inhibition appeared tolerable as post-transplant consolidation, according to the authors' conclusion. The authors stated that profiles of the T cell receptor repertoire, regulatory T cell phenotype and gut microbiota provided a biologic rationale for studying this approach further.

The CDR3 numbers 17 residues from cysteine through phenylalanine. The sequence is cut down to CDR3 DNA, 51 bases in frame from base 1. From the germline V gene (reference sequence), CDR1 is LNHDA and CDR2 is SQIVND. V drops 8 bases and J drops 0 bases, leaving 20 bases in between. Comment on this clone: Its binding antigen is unknown. Per-nucleotide qualities are absent, and no much larger clonotype sits a single base away.

Checkpoint therapy began 14 to 28 days after autologous transplant, with ipilimumab given at 1 mg/kg intravenously on day 1 of selected weeks. Nivolumab was given at 3 mg/kg intravenously on day 1 of weeks 1, 4, 7, 10, and every two weeks through week 26. The study was a Phase Ib clinical trial testing combined checkpoint inhibition with ipilimumab and nivolumab as consolidation after autologous stem cell transplantation. The library was generated by the immunoSEQ multiplex PCR assay. TCRdb provides this immuneACCESS table in a form limited to in-frame rearrangements. Some clones are lacking; in checked studies, under half of them reflect an unresolved V gene, and why the rest are absent is not known. The sample yields several thousand clones; around 90% were counted once. The top ten constitute approximately 20% of the sample.

The sequence was collected from a male donor with multiple myeloma. Sample: PBMCs, taken in a trial of ipilimumab plus nivolumab as post-transplant consolidation. The sequence is built from TRBV19 and TRBJ1-5; the D gene is possibly TRBD1, with 6 bases matching. The CDR3 reads CASSTDHRQVSNQPQHF. The base sequence is TGTGCCAGTTCCACCGACCACAGACAGGTTAGCAATCAGCCCCAGCATTTT.